Following are 26 T cell receptor beta chains from one sample sequenced in a study of T cells in Graves' hyperthyroidism and ophthalmopathy. From RNA transcripts, TCR beta CDR3 regions were amplified. HTBI primers were employed in a first-round RT-PCR of the TCR CDR3. TCRdb reanalysed the multiplex PCR reads using MiXCR and keeps one entry per CDR3 protein. The sample contains a few hundred thousand distinct CDR3 sequences, more than 14% of which appear only once. The material sequenced was blood. All receptors come from a woman aged 35 to 49 with Graves' hyperthyroidism that later progressed to Graves' ophthalmopathy.

This clonotype was seen at least ten times. The rearrangement uses TRBV6-1 and TRBJ2-1; no definite D call. This CDR3 region has 14 residues. V was clipped by 0 bases and J by 6 bases, with 9 bases between them. Germline CDR1 MNHNS, CDR2 SASEGT. CDR3 amino acids: CASSEAEVSNEQFF. CDR3 coding DNA: TGTGCCAGCAGTGAAGCGGAAGTTAGCAATGAGCAGTTCTTC.

The chain carries TRBV2 and TRBJ2-5; 7 bases align to TRBD1. The CDR3 has 16 amino acids. V shed 6 bases and J 0 bases; nucleotides not matched to a gene: 10. The germline V gene has CDR1 SNHLY and CDR2 FYNNEI. The CDR3 coding sequence is TGTGCCAGCAGCAGCTACAGGGGCACGTACCAAGAGACCCAGTACTTC. Protein product: CASSSYRGTYQETQYF.

Details on this clonotype: This may arise from a read error, as a much more abundant clone is one base away. The chain links TRBV5-1 to TRBJ2-2, with TRBD2 matching over 13 bases. The CDR3 covers 18 residues. Germline-derived CDR1 and CDR2 are SGHRS and YFSETQ. J lost 5 bases, V lost 7 bases, and 14 bases had no gene match. The CDR3 reads CASGSYGLAGALTGELFF. CDR3 in DNA: TGCGCCAGCGGCTCCTACGGACTAGCGGGAGCCCTGACCGGGGAGCTGTTTTTT.

The V call is TRBV7-8, the J call TRBJ2-7, with TRBD2 as a possible D gene (5 bases). Trimming removed 8 bases from V and 3 bases from J, with 23 bases in between. CDR1 and CDR2 (germline): SGHVS, FQNEAQ. The CDR3 sequence is 16 residues long. The CDR3: CASAEILAVSSYEQYF. The CDR3 DNA follows: TGTGCCAGCGCCGAAATCCTAGCCGTTTCCAGCTACGAGCAGTACTTC. The entire variable domain, with the rest obtained from reference TRBV7-8 and TRBJ2-7, is as follows: GAGVSQSPRYKVAKRGQDVALRCDPISGHVSLFWYQQALGQGPEFLTYFQNEAQLDKSGLPSDRFFAERPEGSVSTLKIQRTQQEDSAVYLCASAEILAVSSYEQYFGPGTRLTVT.

Worth noting for this clonotype: A much bigger clone sits one base away, suggesting this may be a read error. The chain has TRBV7-9 and TRBJ2-3; 8 bases agree with TRBD1. V was clipped by 5 bases and J by 2 bases; unmatched bases: 12. The CDR3 length is 17 residues. Germline V gives CDR1 SEHNR, CDR2 FQNEAQ (reference sequence). In DNA, the CDR3 is TGTGCCAGCAGCGCAGAGGACAGGGTAGGGCCCACAGATACGCAGTATTTT. Protein sequence: CASSAEDRVGPTDTQYF.

This clonotype was recorded a few times. The CDR3 loop reads CASSPTGTYNEQFF. CDR3 in DNA: TGTGCCAGCAGCCCCACGGGGACCTACAATGAGCAGTTCTTC. The chain uses TRBV3-1 and TRBJ2-1, with a tentative D call TRBD2 (5 bases). CDR1 and CDR2 from the germline V gene are LGHDT and YNNKEL (reference sequence). The CDR3 extends over 14 amino acids. With 4 bases removed from V and 2 bases from J, the gap between germline ends came to 9 bases.

In this sample, this clonotype turned up many times. V and J are TRBV11-2 and TRBJ2-1, with 7 nucleotides matching TRBD1. CDR3 length: 17 residues. V was clipped by 5 bases and J by 1 base; unmatched bases: 11. Germline assignment: CDR1 SGHAT and CDR2 FQNNGV. The CDR3 reads CASSTQGQQISYNEQFF. As DNA, the CDR3 is TGTGCCAGCAGCACCCAGGGACAGCAAATTTCCTACAATGAGCAGTTCTTC.

Worth noting for this clonotype: A much bigger clone sits one base away, suggesting this may be a read error. The chain employs TRBV20-1 and TRBJ1-5; 8 bases are a match to TRBD1. CDR1 is DFQATT, CDR2 SNEGSKA, per germline (reference sequence). CDR3 length equals 14 residues. This chain's CDR3 is CSAKRTGSNQPRHF. The CDR3 coding sequence is TGCAGTGCTAAGCGGACAGGGTCAAATCAGCCCCGGCATTTT.

This clonotype was found many times. The J gene is TRBJ2-5, the V gene TRBV11-2, with D unresolved. The germline CDR1 and CDR2 sequences are SGHAT and FQNNGV. V was clipped by 1 base and J by 0 bases, with 9 bases between them. CDR3 length equals 15 residues. The CDR3 DNA reads as TGTGCCAGCAGCTTAGCTATAGGGCACCAAGAGACCCAGTACTTC. Amino acid sequence: CASSLAIGHQETQYF. The full variable domain, its missing parts supplied by reference TRBV11-2 and TRBJ2-5, is EAGVAQSPRYKIIEKRQSVAFWCNPISGHATLYWYQQILGQGPKLLIQFQNNGVVDDSQLPKDRFSAERLKGVDSTLKIQPAKLEDSAVYLCASSLAIGHQETQYFGPGTRLLVL.

The chain links TRBV19 to TRBJ1-5; 7 bases match TRBD1. The V gene end was trimmed by 8 bases and the J gene end by 6 bases; junction bases not matched to a gene: 10. Germline assignment: CDR1 LNHDA and CDR2 SQIVND (reference sequence). The CDR3 is made up of 14 amino acids. The CDR3 loop reads CASQDYRGGQPQHF. The CDR3 DNA sequence: TGTGCCAGTCAAGATTACAGGGGCGGTCAGCCCCAGCATTTT.

This clonotype has ten or more counts. The V and J genes are TRBV29-1 and TRBJ1-5; tentative D call: TRBD1 (6 bases). The germline V and J ends were trimmed by 5 bases and 4 bases, with 21 bases remaining between them. The CDR3 runs to 16 residues. Germline V lookup: CDR1 SQVTM, CDR2 ANQGSEA. CDR3 bases: TGCAGCGTTCTAGGTGGTTGGGGGCAGAGGAATCAGCCCCAGCATTTT. This sequence encodes CSVLGGWGQRNQPQHF. The variable domain in full, completed from reference TRBV29-1 and TRBJ1-5, reads SAVISQKPSRDICQRGTSLTIQCQVDSQVTMMFWYRQQPGQSLTLIATANQGSEATYESGFVIDKFPISRPNLTFSTLTVSNMSPEDSSIYLCSVLGGWGQRNQPQHFGDGTRLSIL.

This clonotype was found many times. J is TRBJ2-2 and V is TRBV15; D is unclear. The CDR3 extends over 14 amino acids. V lost 0 bases and J lost 2, with 4 bases in between. Per the germline V gene, CDR1 is LNHNV and CDR2 is YYDKDF (reference sequence). The CDR3, as DNA: TGTGCCACCAGCAGAGATCGAAACACCGGGGAGCTGTTTTTT. Protein: CATSRDRNTGELFF.

The table lists this clonotype with a few counts. V usage is TRBV7-6 and J usage is TRBJ2-5, with D unclear. In germline, CDR1 is SGHVS, CDR2 FNYEAQ. V dropped 1 base and J dropped 2 bases, with 8 bases sitting between them. There are 14 residues in the CDR3. The chain's CDR3 is CASSLGVQQETQYF. The DNA of the CDR3 is TGTGCCAGCAGCTTAGGAGTCCAACAAGAGACCCAGTACTTC.

This chain uses TRBV6-7 with TRBJ1-5, with no clear D. TRBV6-7 is an open reading frame, and its role is uncertain. The CDR3 is 13 residues long. The V end lost 8 bases, the J end lost 5 bases, and 13 bases lay between the germline ends. CDR3 sequence (DNA): TGTGCCAGCGCCATGCCAACTCATCAGCCCCAGCATTTT. This encodes CASAMPTHQPQHF.

A few counts support this clonotype. The CDR3 spells CASSTIAGTGTTRGSYNEQFF. CDR3 coding DNA: TGTGCCAGCAGTACTATTGCGGGGACAGGGACTACCCGGGGTTCCTACAATGAGCAGTTCTTC. This chain uses TRBV5-4 with TRBJ2-1, with 9 bases identical to TRBD1. CDR1 and CDR2 from the germline V gene are SGHNT and YYREEE (reference sequence). This CDR3 region has 21 residues. The V gene end was trimmed by 5 bases and the J gene end by 1 base; junction bases not matched to a gene: 22.

The chain combines TRBV7-9 with TRBJ2-1; no clear D gene. The ends were cut back, 9 bases at V and 4 bases at J, with 22 bases in the middle. The CDR3 extends over 16 amino acids. Germline loops: CDR1 SEHNR, CDR2 FQNEAQ (reference sequence). DNA of the CDR3: TGTGCCAGTAGTATCCCAACGACGGTATTATACAATGAGCAGTTCTTC. Protein sequence: CASSIPTTVLYNEQFF.

This chain connects TRBV2 to TRBJ2-1; the match to TRBD2 covers 8 bases. The CDR3 totals 14 residues. V lost 6 bases to trimming and J lost 3 bases; unmatched junction nucleotides: 4. From germline, CDR1 is SNHLY and CDR2 FYNNEI. The CDR3 coding sequence is TGTGCCAGCAGAACTAGCGGATACTACAATGAGCAGTTCTTC. Protein product: CASRTSGYYNEQFF.

This clonotype has at least ten counts. V usage is TRBV20-1 and J usage is TRBJ2-3; 8 nucleotides align to TRBD1. Trimming took 4 bases from V and 2 from J; bases not matched to a gene: 8. The V gene's germline CDR1 is DFQATT and CDR2 SNEGSKA (reference sequence). The CDR3 runs 15 residues. CDR3: CSATQQGGDTDTQYF. CDR3 nucleotide sequence: TGCAGTGCTACTCAACAGGGGGGTGACACAGATACGCAGTATTTT.

In this sample, this clonotype turned up many times. V is TRBV7-9 and J is TRBJ2-2; 12 nucleotides agree with TRBD2. CDR3 size: 16 residues. J was trimmed by 6 bases and V by 5 bases; bases with no gene match: 7. Looked up from germline, CDR1 is SEHNR and CDR2 is FQNEAQ (reference sequence). Here the CDR3 reads CASSPTSGRSAGELFF. CDR3 sequence (DNA): TGTGCCAGCAGCCCGACTAGCGGGAGATCCGCCGGGGAGCTGTTTTTT.

This clonotype was counted at least ten times. This chain joins TRBV12-3 or TRBV12-4 and TRBJ2-7; no reliable D call. The CDR3 has 13 amino acids. V was cut by 3 bases and J by 1 base, with 7 bases left in between. Here the CDR3 DNA reads TGTGCCAGCAGTTTGAAACAATCCTACGAGCAGTACTTC. It encodes CASSLKQSYEQYF.

J is TRBJ2-3 and V is TRBV6-5; D unresolved. V was trimmed by 4 bases and J by 2 bases, leaving 7 bases between them. The V gene's germline CDR1 is MNHEY and CDR2 SVGAGI. This CDR3 contains 13 residues. CDR3 amino acids: CASSSTLTDTQYF. The DNA of the CDR3 is TGTGCCAGCAGTTCCACCCTCACAGATACGCAGTATTTT.

The chain employs TRBV20-1 and TRBJ1-2; 8 bases agree with TRBD1. Looked up from germline, CDR1 is DFQATT and CDR2 is SNEGSKA (reference sequence). The junction had 7 bases not matched to a gene; V was cut back by 1 base and J by 3 bases. This CDR3 has 15 residues. CDR3 sequence reads: CSARVDRERDYGYTF. CDR3 sequence (DNA): TGCAGTGCTAGAGTGGACAGGGAAAGGGACTATGGCTACACCTTC.

The sample holds many counts of this clonotype. The chain's CDR3 is CASSLGGTQETQYF. DNA for the CDR3: TGTGCCAGCAGCTTAGGAGGGACCCAAGAGACCCAGTACTTC. The chain recombines TRBV7-9 with TRBJ2-5; possibly TRBD1 or TRBD2 for D (5 bases each). V was shortened by 1 base and J by 1 base, with 7 bases between the two germline ends. The germline CDR1 and CDR2 sequences are SEHNR and FQNEAQ (reference sequence). The length of the CDR3 is 14 residues.

This clonotype has a count of ten or more. J is TRBJ1-4 and V is TRBV20-1, with a possible D match to TRBD1 (5 bases). This CDR3 is 13 amino acids long. V gave up 8 bases and J gave up 1 base, with 11 bases separating them. The V gene's germline CDR1 is DFQATT and CDR2 SNEGSKA (reference sequence). The CDR3 DNA follows: TGCAGTCCTTGGGGGATAACTAATGAAAAACTGTTTTTT. Its translation is CSPWGITNEKLFF.

The rearrangement uses TRBV7-9 and TRBJ2-3; weak D call: TRBD2 (6 bases). Trimming stripped 7 bases from V and 8 bases from J, with 22 bases between. The CDR3 spans 15 residues. Per the germline V gene, CDR1 is SEHNR and CDR2 is FQNEAQ (reference sequence). DNA of the CDR3: TGTGCCAGCACCCCCGACGGGATATTGGGGGGTACGCAGTATTTT. This sequence encodes CASTPDGILGGTQYF.

This clonotype was recorded a few times. The chain recombines TRBV30 with TRBJ1-5; D unresolved. Germline loops: CDR1 GTSNPN, CDR2 SVGIG (reference sequence). Between the trimmed V and J ends, which lost 2 bases and 6 bases, there was a span of 11 bases. The CDR3 has 13 residues. The CDR3 sequence: CAWSPLGSQPQHF. CDR3 nucleotide sequence: TGTGCCTGGAGTCCCCTCGGAAGTCAGCCCCAGCATTTT.